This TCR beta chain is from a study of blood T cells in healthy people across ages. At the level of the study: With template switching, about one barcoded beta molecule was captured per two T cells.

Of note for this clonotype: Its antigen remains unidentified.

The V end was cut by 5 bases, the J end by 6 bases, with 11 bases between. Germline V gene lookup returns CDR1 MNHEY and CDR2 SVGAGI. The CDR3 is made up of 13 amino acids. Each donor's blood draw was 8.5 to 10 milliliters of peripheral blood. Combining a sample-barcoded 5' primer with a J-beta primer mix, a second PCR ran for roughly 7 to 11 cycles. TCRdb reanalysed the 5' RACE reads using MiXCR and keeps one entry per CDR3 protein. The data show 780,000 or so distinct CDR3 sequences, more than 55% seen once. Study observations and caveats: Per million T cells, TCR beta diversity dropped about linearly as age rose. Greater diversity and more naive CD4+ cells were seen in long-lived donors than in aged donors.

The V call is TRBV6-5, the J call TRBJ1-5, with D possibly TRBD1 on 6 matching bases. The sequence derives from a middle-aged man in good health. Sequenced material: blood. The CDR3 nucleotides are TGTGCCAGCAGTGGGAGGACAGCTCAGCCCCAGCATTTT. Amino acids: CASSGRTAQPQHF.